Below, 3 T cell receptor beta chains from the same sample are listed, as sequenced in a study of cytomegalovirus exposure and HLA in healthy donors. PCR primers comprised 60 Vbeta and 13 Jbeta primers. Some clones are missing from TCRdb's copy, which holds only in-frame ones; the method was immunoSEQ multiplex PCR. Of approximately 180,000 clones in the sample, approximately 84% are singletons; the top ten hold more than 0.2%. The specimen sequenced was PBMCs. These receptor sequences come from a girl in the first two years of life in good health and CMV-seronegative.

The chain combines TRBV5-1 with TRBJ2-7, with 7 bases fitting TRBD1. Germline V CDR1 and CDR2: SGHRS, YFSETQ. The CDR3 is 14 residues long. The junction had 8 bases not matched to a gene; V was cut back by 4 bases and J by 4 bases. DNA of the CDR3: TGCGCCAGCAGCCCCAGGACAGGACCATACGAGCAGTACTTC. It encodes CASSPRTGPYEQYF.

A remark on this clone: One end of the junction is discordant with germline, which a read error may explain. V usage is TRBV25-1 and J usage is TRBJ2-2; D perhaps matches TRBD2 (6 bases). Germline lookup yields CDR1 MGHDK and CDR2 SYGVNS. This CDR3 is 15 amino acids long. As DNA, the CDR3 is TGTGCCAGCAGTGAAAGTCTTGGGGGGACCGGGGAGCCGTTTTTT. Its protein product is CASSESLGGTGEPFF. Based on the CDR3 plus reference TRBV25-1 and TRBJ2-2, the full variable domain is EADIYQTPRYLVIGTGKKITLECSQTMGHDKMYWYQQDPGMELHLIHYSYGVNSTEKGDLSSESTVSRIRTEHFPLTLESARPSHTSQYLCASSESLGGTGEPFFGEGSRLTVL.

This clone showed up just once. Germline is not matched at one junction end, which may reflect a read error. The chain is built from TRBV5-5 and TRBJ2-6; 10 nucleotides match TRBD1. In germline, CDR1 is SGHKS, CDR2 YYEKEE (reference sequence). This CDR3 has 17 amino acids. This CDR3 is CASSFRQGAGGANVPTF. The CDR3 DNA sequence: TGTGCCAGCAGCTTCCGACAGGGGGCAGGTGGGGCCAACGTCCCGACTTTC.